This T cell receptor (beta chain) was identified in a study of shared clonotypes between healthy human individuals. Adult Caucasians living in Nashville, Tennessee made up all of the donors. The CDR3 is 14 residues long. The germline CDR1 and CDR2 sequences are MDHEN and SYDVKM. V lost 6 bases, J lost 4 bases, and 13 bases lay in between. Comments on this clone: The target antigen is unknown.

An even split of each subset's genomic DNA across several immunoSEQ plates was performed. Clones were sequenced by immunoSEQ multiplex PCR, and TCRdb holds only the in-frame ones, with some missing. The sample gives 2 million to 3 million clones, more than 85% of which show up once; approximately 0.37% is in the top ten. General study points: For naive CD4 cells, approximately 5% of clonotypes were shared across a handful of donors. The generation probabilities recorded for non-shared clonotypes fell below those of clonotypes shared by all four donors.

Sample: naive CD4+ T cells from PBMCs. Subset indicated: CD45RA+ positively selected. The receptor was isolated from a young man in good health. Some clones in this sample may be carry-over from other donors' samples. The rearrangement uses TRBV28 and TRBJ1-5, with a possible D match to TRBD1 (6 bases). In DNA, the CDR3 is TGTGCCAGCAGGAGGGGGGGGTCAAATCAGCCCCAGCATTTT. Protein product: CASRRGGSNQPQHF.